This TCR beta chain was documented in a study of T cells in Graves' hyperthyroidism and ophthalmopathy. About the research overall: Staff took peripheral blood when the initial diagnosis was made, before any treatment began.

Regions amplified from RNA transcripts were the TCR beta CDR3 regions. RT-PCR in the first round (using the HTBI primer set) targeted the TCR CDR3. Via MiXCR, TCRdb re-called the multiplex PCR reads, giving one row per CDR3 protein. The data show fewer than 700,000 distinct CDR3 sequences, 15% to 20% seen once. V was clipped by 5 bases and J by 0 bases; unmatched bases: 6. The CDR3 has 16 amino acids. Looked up from germline, CDR1 is LNHDA and CDR2 is SQIVND (reference sequence). Stable Graves' hyperthyroidism meant no ophthalmopathy progression within 18 months. The authors obtained PBMCs from 7.5 to 10 ml of fresh peripheral blood.

This receptor was taken from a woman aged 25 to 39 with Graves' hyperthyroidism. Sample: blood. The chain links TRBV19 to TRBJ2-7; 11 bases match TRBD1. CDR3 region: CASSDRDRGYSYEQYF. CDR3 coding DNA: TGTGCCAGTAGTGACCGGGACAGGGGGTACTCCTACGAGCAGTACTTC.